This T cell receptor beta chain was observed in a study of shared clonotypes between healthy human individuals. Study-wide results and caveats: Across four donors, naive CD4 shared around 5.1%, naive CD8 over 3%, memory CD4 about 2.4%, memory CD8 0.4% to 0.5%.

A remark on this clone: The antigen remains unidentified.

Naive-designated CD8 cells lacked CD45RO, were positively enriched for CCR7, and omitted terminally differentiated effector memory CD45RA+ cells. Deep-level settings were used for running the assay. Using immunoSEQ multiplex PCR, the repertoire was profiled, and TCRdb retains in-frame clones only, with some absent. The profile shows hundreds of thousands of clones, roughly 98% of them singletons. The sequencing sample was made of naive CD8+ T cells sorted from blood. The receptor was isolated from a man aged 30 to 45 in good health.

The DNA of the CDR3 is TGTGCCAGCACATTAGTGCCGAACACTGAAGCTTTCTTT. Translation: CASTLVPNTEAFF. The chain links TRBV6-1 to TRBJ1-1; D not certain. V was clipped by 7 bases and J by 1 base, with 10 bases between them. The germline V gene has CDR1 MNHNS and CDR2 SASEGT. The length of the CDR3 is 13 residues.